This T cell receptor beta chain emerged from a study of cytotoxic CD8 clonotypes in ibrutinib-treated CLL. Study overall: Some 25 partial and 2 complete responses; at median approximately 70 months, about 14 remitted, 12 progressed. Response samples were taken after a median of approximately 12 months on treatment, range 6 to 36. Study-level points and caveats: Sampling schedules were unmatched across sustained-remission and progressing patients.

CDR3 length: 12 residues. Germline CDR1 and CDR2: SGHAT and FQNNGV. Trimming took 5 bases from V and 12 from J, leaving 14 bases between them. To note about this clone: The antigen is unknown.

The assay was immunoSEQ multiplex PCR, and TCRdb's table has in-frame clones only and misses some. This table holds some 58,000 clones, approximately 71% found once. PBMCs that had been cryopreserved were the source of 2 to 2.5 micrograms of genomic DNA for TCR beta libraries. This specimen was PBMCs, taken after 12 months of ibrutinib treatment. The receptor was derived from a human donor with chronic lymphocytic leukemia. V gene TRBV11-2 combines with J gene TRBJ2-1; no clear D. The CDR3 loop reads CASSRIGEGQFF. CDR3 coding DNA: TGTGCCAGCAGCCGCATCGGAGAAGGGCAGTTCTTC.